This T cell receptor (beta chain) comes out of a study of blood T cell repertoires in COVID-19 (TCRdb year 2020). About the full investigation: Samples from collaborators originated in the United States, Italy and Spain and spanned both the acute and convalescent phases of COVID-19. Where available, HLA class I and class II types were taken from metadata supplied by the sample provider and were not determined by assay-based typing. The material from the prospective study consisted of cDNA or gDNA derived from T cells, B-cell-depleted T cells, or PBMCs. Samples were obtained from the ongoing ImmuneRACE study (first 160 participants) and from about 1,300 subjects provided by 6 global collaborators. Subjects who had been exposed to COVID-19, were actively infected with it, or had recovered from it provided the deeply sampled blood TCRbeta repertoires that made up the dataset. A de-identified subject ID, COVID-19 status, age in years and sex were almost always included in the sample metadata. The repertoires were released in a freely available public database intended as a resource for research on the immune response to SARS-CoV-2.

TCRbeta CDR3 regions were amplified from genomic DNA using the immunoSEQ Assay, a bias-controlled multiplex PCR. In the source study's methods: Nucleated cell counts per sample were estimated from amplification of reference gene primers within the assay. Sequence reads were collapsed and filtered to measure the absolute abundance of every unique TCRbeta CDR3 rearrangement. For each sample, productive Simpson clonality was calculated as the square root of Simpson's diversity index over productive rearrangements. The table comes from immuneACCESS by way of TCRdb, which keeps in-frame sequences with V and J called. Part of the clones is missing from these tables; in studies checked, under half for an unresolved V gene and the rest for unknown reasons. V and J calls and clone size are those listed in that table; D and trimming were worked out from the DNA. The sample table records 150,000 or so clones; about 89% of these occur just once. Less than 4.5% of the sample is taken by the ten largest.

One collaborating source in Seattle enrolled patients during active infection and followed them longitudinally through the course of disease. Whole blood was collected in K2EDTA tubes by collaborating institutions according to the institutions' own protocols. Collaborator samples were shipped for TCRbeta analysis as frozen whole blood, isolated PBMCs, or DNA extracted from either sample type. Regarding this clone: The target of this receptor is not known. There are no base qualities to consult, and no much larger clone falls within one base.

V drops 6 bases and J drops 1 base, leaving 21 bases in between. CDR1 and CDR2 are drawn from the germline V gene: SNHLY, FYNNEI. The cysteine opens and the phenylalanine closes a CDR3 of 17 amino acids. CDR3 DNA is the only sequence kept; it has 51 bases, read in frame from the first base. Study-wide findings and limitations: How much clinical and demographic metadata was included differed by source and by participant, and the metadata was provided uncurated.

The chain couples TRBV2 to TRBJ1-1; the D gene is perhaps TRBD1, from 6 matching bases. This clonotype originated in a man in his sixties with COVID-19, enrolled during active disease. The sample taken for sequencing was peripheral blood. The encoded CDR3 is CASSASGTQYPNTEAFF. The sequenced DNA: TGTGCCAGCAGCGCTTCCGGGACACAGTATCCGAACACTGAAGCTTTCTTT. With the portions outside the CDR3 filled from the reference TRBV2 and TRBJ1-1 genes, the complete variable region becomes EPEVTQTPSHQVTQMGQEVILRCVPISNHLYFYWYRQILGQKVEFLVSFYNNEISEKSEIFDDQFSVERPDGSNFTLKIRSTKLEDSAMYFCASSASGTQYPNTEAFFGQGTRLTVV.